This T cell receptor (beta chain) was retrieved from a study of Tregs in tolerant kidney transplant recipients. CDR3 length equals 18 residues. V shed 2 bases and J shed 12 bases, with 30 bases lying between them. CDR1 SGHRS and CDR2 YFSETQ come from the germline V gene. TCRdb's copy holds only in-frame clones and misses some; the assay was immunoSEQ multiplex PCR. The sample records over 50,000 clones, approximately 85% being singletons. This receptor was identified in a human donor who received a combined kidney and bone marrow transplant. This material consisted of Tregs from blood, taken before the transplant. This chain connects TRBV5-1 to TRBJ2-1, with D uncertain. In nucleotides, the CDR3 is TGCGCCAGCAGCTTTCCCCTCTTCAGTGGCCTAGTAAGTCATGGGCAGTTCTTC. Protein product: CASSFPLFSGLVSHGQFF.